A single sample is the source of the 16 T cell receptor beta chains below, sequenced in a study of identical twins (dated by TCRdb to 2016 to 2017). Library preparation used 5' RACE. This sample was sequenced with an Illumina HiSeq 2000. Using fastp at Q25 and MiXCR, TCRdb reprocessed the public reads and kept productive beta chains. Each entry merges the rows of one CDR3 protein and shows their most common DNA and genes. The sample records 1,800,000 or so distinct CDR3 sequences, under 35% of which are singletons. The ten top clones hold approximately 0.29% of the sample. The source material was cord blood. The receptors come from a newborn girl in good health.

As regards this clonotype: The conserved final phenylalanine or tryptophan is absent from the CDR3, which likely points to a read error. V gene TRBV20-1 combines with J gene TRBJ2-1; D may be TRBD2 (6 bases). This CDR3 spans 15 amino acids. The germline V gene encodes CDR1 DFQATT and CDR2 SNEGSKA (reference sequence). Trimming pared 3 bases from V and 5 bases from J, leaving 17 bases between. For the CDR3, the DNA is TGCAGTGCTAGCGCCTCCGAACTAGCCAACAATGAGCAGTTCTTA. It is translated as CSASASELANNEQFL.

The chain joins TRBV30 to TRBJ1-2; no firm D call. The V end lost 1 base, the J end lost 3 bases, and 6 bases lay between the germline ends. This CDR3 has 12 amino acids. Looked up from germline, CDR1 is GTSNPN and CDR2 is SVGIG (reference sequence). CDR3 in amino acids: CAWSGSYYGYTF. The CDR3 DNA is TGTGCCTGGAGTGGAAGCTACTATGGCTACACCTTC.

This clonotype has more than one count but fewer than ten. The rearrangement joins TRBV5-1 to TRBJ1-2, with D perhaps matching TRBD1 (6 bases). Germline values: CDR1 SGHRS, CDR2 YFSETQ. This CDR3 region has 15 residues. The germline V and J ends were trimmed by 1 base and 2 bases, with 12 bases remaining between them. CDR3 DNA: TGCGCCAGCAGCTTGAAATTCCAGGGGAACTATGGCTACACCTTC. It specifies CASSLKFQGNYGYTF.

This clonotype was seen ten or more times. In nucleotides, the CDR3 is TGCGCCAGCAGCTTGACTAGCGGGTTCACAGATACGCAGTATTTT. Its translation is CASSLTSGFTDTQYF. The chain joins TRBV5-1 to TRBJ2-3, with 9 nucleotides matching TRBD2. The CDR3 spans 15 residues. CDR1 and CDR2 (germline): SGHRS, YFSETQ. Trimming at V came to 1 base and at J to 2 bases, leaving 2 bases not matched to a gene.

The rearrangement uses TRBV24-1 and TRBJ2-1, with D uncertain. CDR3 length: 14 residues. Per germline, CDR1 KGHDR and CDR2 SFDVKD. V lost 4 bases, J lost 6 bases, and 12 bases lay in between. The CDR3 sequence is CATSEGPLSNEQFF. The CDR3 coding sequence is TGTGCCACCAGTGAAGGCCCTCTATCCAATGAGCAGTTCTTC.

This clonotype was observed a handful of times. V gene TRBV3-1 combines with J gene TRBJ2-7, with TRBD2 matching 7 bases. Germline trimming cut 4 bases from V and 0 bases from J; bases unmatched to any gene: 6. The CDR3 length is 15 residues. Looked up from germline, CDR1 is LGHDT and CDR2 is YNNKEL (reference sequence). The CDR3 region has the DNA TGTGCCAGCAGCCGTCAAGCGGGGCACTCCTACGAGCAGTACTTC. Its protein product is CASSRQAGHSYEQYF.

Only a few counts were recorded for this clonotype. The chain uses TRBV6-5 and TRBJ2-7; TRBD2 matches 10 bases. The CDR3 loop spans 17 amino acids. The junction had 8 bases not matched to a gene; V was cut back by 0 bases and J by 3 bases. The V gene's germline CDR1 is MNHEY and CDR2 SVGAGI. The CDR3 DNA sequence: TGTGCCAGCAGTTACTCGGCTAGCGGGAGATCCCTCTACGAGCAGTACTTC. Its protein is CASSYSASGRSLYEQYF.

This clonotype was detected only once. The CDR3 loop is CASSQLQGFSGNTIYF. DNA for the CDR3: TGCGCCAGCAGCCAACTACAGGGGTTCTCTGGAAACACCATATATTTT. The chain uses TRBV4-1 and TRBJ1-3; 7 bases are shared with TRBD1. With V trimmed by 2 bases and J by 0 bases, 4 bases remained unmatched. This CDR3 spans 16 amino acids. Germline loops: CDR1 MGHRA, CDR2 YSYEKL.

This clonotype was seen a handful of times. This chain links TRBV7-2 with TRBJ2-3; possible D gene TRBD2, 7 bases. The germline gives CDR1 SGHTA, CDR2 FQGNSA. The CDR3 has 16 amino acids. The germline V and J ends were trimmed by 6 bases and 1 base, with 17 bases remaining between them. The CDR3 DNA follows: TGTGCCAGCAGTCCCCACTTGGGGGGGCGCACAGATACGCAGTATTTT. Residues: CASSPHLGGRTDTQYF.

Points on this clonotype: A clone one base away is much larger, so this may be a read error. V gene TRBV28 combines with J gene TRBJ1-4, with D possibly TRBD1 on 5 matching bases. V lost 6 bases, J lost 8 bases, and 19 bases lay in between. Germline CDR1 and CDR2: MDHEN and SYDVKM. The CDR3 is 15 residues long. The CDR3 nucleotides read TGTGCCAGCAGCTCCCCCAGGGAGGCCAGCGAAAAACTGTTTTTT. Protein sequence: CASSSPREASEKLFF. Full variable domain (rest looked up from reference TRBV28 and TRBJ1-4): DVKVTQSSRYLVKRTGEKVFLECVQDMDHENMFWYRQDPGLGLRLIYFSYDVKMKEKGDIPEGYSVSREKKERFSLILESASTNQTSMYLCASSSPREASEKLFFGSGTQLSVL.

This clonotype appeared a single time. The chain uses TRBV29-1 and TRBJ1-1; 11 bases fit TRBD1. With V trimmed by 6 bases and J by 6 bases, 6 bases remained unmatched. CDR1 is SQVTM and CDR2 is ANQGSEA in the germline V gene. CDR3 length equals 13 residues. CDR3 in DNA: TGCAGCGTCGGACAGGGGGCTATCCCTGAAGCTTTCTTT. Translating gives CSVGQGAIPEAFF.

The chain employs TRBV4-1 and TRBJ2-7; D ambiguous. Germline loops: CDR1 MGHRA, CDR2 YSYEKL. This CDR3 comprises 16 residues. Trimming stripped 1 base from V and 7 bases from J, with 20 bases between. The CDR3 loop reads CASSQVGRLYHNEQYF. As DNA, the CDR3 is TGCGCCAGCAGCCAAGTCGGACGCCTATACCACAATGAGCAGTACTTC.

V usage is TRBV20-1 and J usage is TRBJ2-7, with D tentatively TRBD1 or TRBD2 (5 bases each). The length of the CDR3 is 13 residues. V was shortened by 4 bases and J by 2 bases, with 12 bases between the two germline ends. CDR1 is DFQATT, CDR2 SNEGSKA, per germline (reference sequence). As DNA, the CDR3 is TGCAGTGCTACCGACCGGGACCCCTACGAGCAGTACTTC. Translating it yields CSATDRDPYEQYF.

J is TRBJ1-5 and V is TRBV15; D is ambiguous. The germline CDR1 and CDR2 sequences are LNHNV and YYDKDF (reference sequence). The CDR3 sequence is 13 residues long. V dropped 0 bases and J dropped 7 bases, with 7 bases sitting between them. The CDR3 region is CATSRDLSQPQHF. The CDR3 region has the DNA TGTGCCACCAGCAGAGACCTAAGCCAGCCCCAGCATTTT.

This clonotype was detected only a few times. The V call is TRBV11-2, the J call TRBJ2-7; 9 positions agree with TRBD2. The CDR3 totals 15 residues. Germline values: CDR1 SGHAT, CDR2 FQNNGV. Trimming cost V 4 bases and J 2 bases; bases outside gene matches: 6. CDR3 DNA sequence: TGTGCCAGCAGCTCCCTAGCGGGAACGACCTACGAGCAGTACTTC. This codes for CASSSLAGTTYEQYF.

The J gene is TRBJ2-4, the V gene TRBV28; the D is unclear. CDR1 is MDHEN, CDR2 SYDVKM, per germline. V lost 5 bases, J lost 8 bases, and 10 bases lay in between. This CDR3 is built from 12 residues. CDR3 protein: CASSPRCDIQYF. The DNA for the CDR3 is TGTGCCAGCAGTCCCAGGTGTGACATTCAGTACTTC. Using reference TRBV28 and TRBJ2-4 for the parts outside the CDR3, the full variable domain is DVKVTQSSRYLVKRTGEKVFLECVQDMDHENMFWYRQDPGLGLRLIYFSYDVKMKEKGDIPEGYSVSREKKERFSLILESASTNQTSMYLCASSPRCDIQYFGAGTRLSVL.